Following are 21 T cell receptor beta chains from one sample sequenced in a study of shared clonotypes between healthy human individuals (dated by TCRdb to between 2020 and 2021). The library relied on the immunoSEQ multiplex PCR assay. Sourced from immuneACCESS, this table was stored by TCRdb with only in-frame sequences that have V and J called. A share of the clones is absent; for the studies checked, an unresolved V gene accounts for under half, and the remainder has no known explanation. Counted in this sample were 2 million or so clones; 85% to 95% of them appeared once. The ten largest clones capture 0.13% of the sample. Sequenced sample: naive CD4+ T cells sorted from blood. The sample's cell subset or site label, decoded: CD45RA+ positively selected. The receptors originated from a man younger than 35 in good health.

For this clone: Other nucleotide sequences from this sample produce the same CDR3. CDR3 region: CASSLGVNTEAFF. As DNA, the CDR3 is TGTGCCAGCAGCTTAGGGGTGAACACTGAAGCTTTCTTT. The chain uses TRBV11-3 and TRBJ1-1; D call uncertain. Germline lookup yields CDR1 SGHNT and CDR2 YENEEA. CDR3 length: 13 amino acids. V lost 1 base and J lost 0, with 3 bases in between.

This clone has a single count. The chain employs TRBV2 and TRBJ2-1, with D unresolved. V was trimmed by 8 bases and J by 4 bases, leaving 9 bases between them. CDR1 and CDR2 (germline): SNHLY, FYNNEI. The CDR3 has 12 amino acids. CDR3 in amino acids: CASQWQYNEQFF. DNA for the CDR3: TGTGCCAGCCAATGGCAATACAATGAGCAGTTCTTC. Using reference TRBV2 and TRBJ2-1 for the parts outside the CDR3, the full variable domain is EPEVTQTPSHQVTQMGQEVILRCVPISNHLYFYWYRQILGQKVEFLVSFYNNEISEKSEIFDDQFSVERPDGSNFTLKIRSTKLEDSAMYFCASQWQYNEQFFGPGTRLTVL.

The rearrangement uses TRBV5-1 and TRBJ2-7; a possible D gene is TRBD2 (5 bases). The CDR3 totals 18 residues. CDR1 and CDR2 from the germline V gene are SGHRS and YFSETQ. Deletions cut 4 bases from V and 0 bases from J, with 23 bases between. CDR3 sequence reads: CASSRNTGSQWSSYEQYF. CDR3 in DNA: TGCGCCAGCAGCCGTAACACGGGGTCGCAATGGTCCTCCTACGAGCAGTACTTC.

The chain is built from TRBV6-6 and TRBJ2-2; 9 bases map to TRBD1. Per germline, CDR1 MNHNY and CDR2 SVGAGI (reference sequence). Trimming removed 5 bases from V and 3 bases from J; junction bases left unmatched: 4. CDR3 length: 15 amino acids. The CDR3 region is CASSRDRAHTGELFF. The CDR3, as DNA: TGTGCCAGCAGTCGGGACAGGGCCCACACCGGGGAGCTGTTTTTT.

The chain has TRBV18 and TRBJ2-1; a possible D gene is TRBD2 (5 bases). Between the trimmed V and J ends, which lost 3 bases and 8 bases, there was a span of 14 bases. The CDR3 is made up of 14 amino acids. Germline loops: CDR1 KGHSH, CDR2 LQKENI. The CDR3 DNA sequence: TGTGCCAGCTCACCGGGAGCAGAAGAGGATGAGCAGTTCTTC. Its translation is CASSPGAEEDEQFF.

As regards this clone: This sample also contains other DNA sequences that code for the same CDR3. The V gene is TRBV29-1, the J gene TRBJ1-2; D gene uncertain. The CDR3 length is 10 residues. Trimming shortened V by 4 bases and J by 8 bases, and 8 bases separated the two germline ends. Germline lookup yields CDR1 SQVTM and CDR2 ANQGSEA. The chain's CDR3 is CSVGGGGYTF. In DNA, the CDR3 is TGCAGCGTTGGGGGTGGAGGCTACACCTTC.

The chain uses TRBV27 and TRBJ2-7, with TRBD2 matching 12 bases. V gave up 5 bases and J gave up 6 bases; unmatched junction bases: 5. CDR1 is MNHEY and CDR2 is SMNVEV in the germline V gene (reference sequence). There are 14 residues in the CDR3. CDR3 protein: CASSPRLAGVEQYF. The CDR3 nucleotides read TGTGCCAGCAGTCCGCGACTAGCGGGAGTCGAGCAGTACTTC.

The V gene is TRBV7-9, the J gene TRBJ1-3; TRBD1 is a possible D gene (6 bases). V shed 4 bases and J shed 2 bases, with 9 bases lying between them. Germline V CDR1 and CDR2: SEHNR, FQNEAQ (reference sequence). The CDR3 consists of 14 residues. The CDR3 sequence is CASSSGGPGNTIYF. CDR3 sequence (DNA): TGTGCCAGCAGCTCGGGGGGGCCTGGAAACACCATATATTTT. Complete variable domain (other parts from reference TRBV7-9 and TRBJ1-3): DTGVSQNPRHKITKRGQNVTFRCDPISEHNRLYWYRQTLGQGPEFLTYFQNEAQLEKSRLLSDRFSAERPKGSFSTLEIQRTEQGDSAMYLCASSSGGPGNTIYFGEGSWLTVV.

In the case of this clone: At the DNA level, this CDR3 is encoded by other sequences in the same sample as well. The chain combines TRBV20-1 with TRBJ2-7, with D perhaps matching TRBD2 (5 bases). Trimming removed 4 bases at V and 3 bases at J, with 7 bases between. This CDR3 region has 11 residues. Germline V lookup: CDR1 DFQATT, CDR2 SNEGSKA (reference sequence). Here the CDR3 reads CSATGIYEQYF. CDR3 in DNA: TGCAGTGCTACGGGGATCTACGAGCAGTACTTC.

The gene calls are TRBV7-8 and TRBJ2-7; 10 positions match TRBD2. This CDR3 has 15 amino acids. Trimming took 4 bases from V and 2 from J; bases not matched to a gene: 5. CDR1 is SGHVS, CDR2 FQNEAQ, per germline. The CDR3 nucleotides read TGTGCCAGCAGCTATTCTAGCGGGGGCACCTACGAGCAGTACTTC. It yields the protein CASSYSSGGTYEQYF.

The rearrangement uses TRBV27 and TRBJ2-3; 7 bases map to TRBD2. V trimming: 10 bases; J trimming: 1 base; junction bases outside the gene matches: 11. Germline V CDR1 and CDR2: MNHEY, SMNVEV (reference sequence). There are 15 residues in the CDR3. The CDR3 DNA reads TGTGCCACCGCCTCCCTTACTAGCGGCACAGATACGCAGTATTTT. This gives the protein CATASLTSGTDTQYF.

Remarks on this clone: Other DNA sequences from this sample encode an identical CDR3 as well. The chain links TRBV5-4 to TRBJ2-7, with D possibly TRBD2 on 5 matching bases. With 4 bases removed from V and 2 bases from J, the gap between germline ends came to 16 bases. Looked up from germline, CDR1 is SGHNT and CDR2 is YYREEE (reference sequence). This CDR3 contains 15 residues. The CDR3 loop reads CASSPGLAGAYEQYF. As DNA, the CDR3 is TGTGCCAGCAGCCCAGGATTGGCGGGTGCCTACGAGCAGTACTTC.

A single count supports this clone. This chain connects TRBV9 to TRBJ2-7; tentative D call: TRBD1 (5 bases). Trimming removed 0 bases from V and 6 bases from J, with 10 bases in between. CDR1 and CDR2 (germline): SGDLS, YYNGEE. The CDR3 length is 13 residues. In DNA, the CDR3 is TGTGCCAGCAGCGTAGAAGCAGGGCTCGAGCAGTACTTC. Translation: CASSVEAGLEQYF.

The genes are TRBV5-6 and TRBJ2-5; D is perhaps TRBD2 (5 bases). From germline, CDR1 is SGHDT and CDR2 YYEEEE. Trimming cost V 0 bases and J 5 bases, with 11 bases left between them. This CDR3 contains 14 residues. The CDR3 sequence: CASSLVAGAETQYF. For the CDR3, the DNA is TGTGCCAGCAGCTTGGTCGCGGGCGCGGAGACCCAGTACTTC.

V is TRBV5-3 and J is TRBJ2-4; D uncertain. TRBV5-3 is marked as an open reading frame, function uncertain. CDR3 length: 15 amino acids. V was shortened by 0 bases and J by 0 bases, with 7 bases between the two germline ends. The CDR3 region is CARSLARLAKNIQYF. DNA of the CDR3: TGTGCCAGAAGCTTGGCCCGCCTAGCCAAAAACATTCAGTACTTC.

In DNA form, the CDR3 reads TGTGCTAGTCGGCGGACAGGAGATTCACCCCTCCACTTT. It codes for CASRRTGDSPLHF. This sequence joins TRBV12-5 and TRBJ1-6, with 7 bases fitting TRBD1. This CDR3 is built from 13 residues. Per germline, CDR1 LGHNT and CDR2 FRNRAP. The ends lost 8 bases at V and 8 bases at J; junction bases unmatched: 6.

For the CDR3, the DNA is TGTGCCAGCAGTCCCGATAGACTCAAGAATAGTTACGAGCAGTACTTC. It encodes CASSPDRLKNSYEQYF. V is TRBV27 and J is TRBJ2-7; D call uncertain. The CDR3 has 16 residues. The germline gives CDR1 MNHEY, CDR2 SMNVEV (reference sequence). The V end was cut by 5 bases, the J end by 4 bases, with 21 bases between.

This chain links TRBV30 with TRBJ2-7, with a tentative D call TRBD1 (7 bases). V lost 6 bases and J lost 6, with 24 bases in between. Germline CDR1 GTSNPN, CDR2 SVGIG (reference sequence). CDR3 length: 15 residues. The CDR3 DNA reads as TGTGCCTGTCTATCGGGCCAGGGGGGAAATAGCGAGCAGTACTTC. Translated, it gives CACLSGQGGNSEQYF. The whole variable domain, remainder taken from reference TRBV30 and TRBJ2-7, is SQTIHQWPATLVQPVGSPLSLECTVEGTSNPNLYWYRQAAGRGLQLLFYSVGIGQISSEVPQNLSASRPQDRQFILSSKKLLLSDSGFYLCACLSGQGGNSEQYFGPGTRLTVT.

This chain connects TRBV7-8 to TRBJ1-6; possible D gene TRBD1, 5 bases. CDR1 is SGHVS, CDR2 FQNEAQ, per germline. Trimming left V 6 bases short and J 3 bases short, with 18 bases between. This CDR3 contains 17 residues. CDR3 loop: CASRTQGPTSYNSPLHF. The CDR3, as DNA: TGTGCCAGCAGAACCCAGGGACCGACAAGCTATAATTCACCCCTCCACTTT.

This clone was seen once. This sequence joins TRBV5-1 and TRBJ2-7; 7 positions agree with TRBD1. V lost 8 bases, J lost 0 bases, and 8 bases stayed unmatched. Germline CDR1 and CDR2: SGHRS and YFSETQ. This CDR3 has 14 amino acids. This CDR3 is CARRTGPYSYEQYF. The CDR3 nucleotides are TGCGCCAGGCGGACAGGTCCATACTCCTACGAGCAGTACTTC.

The chain couples TRBV19 to TRBJ1-6, with 7 positions matching TRBD1. Germline V gene lookup returns CDR1 LNHDA and CDR2 SQIVND (reference sequence). The V gene end was trimmed by 3 bases and the J gene end by 5 bases; junction bases not matched to a gene: 4. The CDR3 runs to 15 residues. The DNA for the CDR3 is TGTGCCAGTAGTATGCGGGACAGCGATAATTCACCCCTCCACTTT. Translated: CASSMRDSDNSPLHF.